These T cell receptor beta chains were read from a single sample in a study of T cell clonotyping in hematopoietic cell transplantation. Assay used: immunoSEQ multiplex PCR; TCRdb lists only in-frame clones, some missing. This table has over 10,000 clones, approximately 90% appearing once. Sequencing was performed on peripheral blood mononuclear cells. The receptors shown here come from a woman aged 50 to 65 in good health. Some clones in this sample may be carry-over from other donors' samples. Each CDR3 is given with its conserved first and last residue. Only part of the rows carry a size: once, few, many, or a class if the clone is expanded.

>once|TRBV5-1
CASSLAPPGQGYGYTF
>.|TRBV7-6
CASSSQGAGSATDTQYF
>.|TRBV28
CASRPGPNEKLFF
>.|TRBV19
CASSEQGTGDTQYF
>.|TRBV28
CASSLSPWTGGYEQYF
>.|TRBV5-1
CASSSSGSDTGELFF
>.|TRBV6-5
CASTIGYGSTEAFF
>few|TRBV11-2
CASSLEPRSQGRQGYTF
>.|TRBV5-4
CASSVPGQGAHEQYF
>.|TRBV19
CASSFGLAAYEQYF
>.|TRBV11-2
CASRKREYTEAFF
>.|TRBV4-3
CASSQDIDSPLHF
>.|TRBV6-5
CASSQLDTEAFF
>.|TRBV5-1
CASRVDSTSGNTIYF
>once|TRBV30
CAWSATGVGSPLHF
>.|TRBV6-6
CASSYSGLAGRDTQYF
>.|TRBV30
CAWSVGLAGSYEQYF
>.|TRBV9
CASSVSGGVQETQYF
>.|TRBV5-1
CASSFSGNYEQYF
>once|TRBV5-1
CASSRFPLVQETQYF
>.|TRBV5-6
CASSLRAAVTQYF
>.|TRBV6-1
CASRYGQDLTEAFF
>.|TRBV2
CASSEFEGLGNEQFF
>.|TRBV19
CATKSGFTGELFF
>.|TRBV19
CASRTGRNVHQPQHF
>.|TRBV6-1
CASSELGNSGANVLTF
>.|TRBV9
CASSVDSSYNEQFF
>.|TRBV9
CASSVVGRTGENQPQHF
>.|TRBV27
CASSYTLARVDSNQPQHF
>.|TRBV28
CASSFRKGNFVNEQFF
>.|TRBV19
CASTEQGAWETQYF
>once|TRBV2
CASSVRAGGTDTQYF
>.|TRBV20-1
CGGGGTDTQYF
>.|TRBV4-2
CASSQDGAWDEQFF
>.|TRBV27
CASRSAHRIAYNSPLHF
>.|TRBV9
CASSATGTRGYGYTF
>.|TRBV18
CASSDRDSSPLHF
>.|TRBV4-2
CASSQERRQGEETQYF
>.|TRBV7-2
CASSTQTSSYYEQYF
>.|TRBV4-3
CASSQDIDVVGGEKLFF
>.|TRBV19
CASSISRGPNTGELFF
>.|TRBV4-2
CASSQDGQGTYGYTF